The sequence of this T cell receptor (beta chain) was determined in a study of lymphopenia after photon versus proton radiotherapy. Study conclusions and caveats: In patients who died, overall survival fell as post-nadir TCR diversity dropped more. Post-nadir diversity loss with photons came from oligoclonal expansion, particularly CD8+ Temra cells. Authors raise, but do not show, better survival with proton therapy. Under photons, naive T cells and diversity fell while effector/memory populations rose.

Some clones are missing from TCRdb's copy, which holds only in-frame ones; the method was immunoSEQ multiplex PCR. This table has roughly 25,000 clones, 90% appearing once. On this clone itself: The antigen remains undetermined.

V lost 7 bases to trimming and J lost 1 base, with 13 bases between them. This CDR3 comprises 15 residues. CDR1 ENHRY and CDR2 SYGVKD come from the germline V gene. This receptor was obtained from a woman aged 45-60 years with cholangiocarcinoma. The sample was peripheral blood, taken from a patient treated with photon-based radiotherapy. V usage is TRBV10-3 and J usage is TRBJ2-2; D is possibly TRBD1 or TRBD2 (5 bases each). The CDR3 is CAIIAGARNTGELFF. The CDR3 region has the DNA TGTGCCATCATCGCCGGGGCCAGGAACACCGGGGAGCTGTTTTTT.